A single sample gave rise to the 24 T cell receptor beta chains below, sequenced in a study of spatial heterogeneity in lung cancer. Study-wide results and caveats: Mutation counts in tumors were tracked by counts of expanded intratumoral alpha and beta TCRs.

TCRdb processed the 5' RACE reads anew with MiXCR; each CDR3 protein has one entry. Seen here are about 10,000 distinct CDR3 sequences, about 12% observed once, and the top ten hold 8% to 11%. Their recognized antigens are unknown. Documented time point: sample taken at primary tumor resection. The sequencing here drew on lung tumor tissue, taken at surgery. Every receptor here comes from a male donor with early-stage non-small cell lung cancer.

This clonotype is medium-sized. For a library built for alpha chains, this beta chain is a stray read; little rests on its size. The gene calls are TRBV27 and TRBJ2-2, with D unclear. Germline V gene lookup returns CDR1 MNHEY and CDR2 SMNVEV (reference sequence). This CDR3 has 16 amino acids. Trimming left V 5 bases short and J 1 base short, with 14 bases between. This chain's CDR3 is CASSLEAQRNTGELFF. The CDR3 coding sequence is TGTGCCAGCAGTCTCGAGGCCCAGCGGAACACCGGGGAGCTGTTTTTT.

In this sample, this clonotype turned up a few times. This beta chain was picked up by a library intended for alpha chains and is off target, so its count carries little meaning. This chain uses TRBV5-1 with TRBJ2-3; D remains unclear. Trimming removed 4 bases from V and 4 bases from J, with 7 bases in between. Germline V gene data show CDR1 as SGHRS and CDR2 as YFSETQ. The CDR3 runs 12 residues. Here the CDR3 DNA reads TGCGCCAGCAGCCCGGCAGCAGATACGCAGTATTTT. Translation gives CASSPAADTQYF.

This clonotype was seen ten or more times. A library prepared for alpha chains yielded this beta chain as an off-target read; its size is of little meaning. The chain joins TRBV30 to TRBJ1-1, with no clear D. Trimming cost V 2 bases and J 11 bases, with 12 bases left between them. The CDR3 spans 11 residues. Germline V gives CDR1 GTSNPN, CDR2 SVGIG (reference sequence). The CDR3 spells CAWSPGNGAFF. DNA for the CDR3: TGTGCCTGGAGTCCAGGCAATGGTGCTTTCTTT.

This clonotype was found many times. This beta chain lies outside the target of a library built for alpha chains; its clone size means little. The rearrangement uses TRBV27 and TRBJ1-2; 9 bases fit TRBD1. Germline-derived CDR1 and CDR2 are MNHEY and SMNVEV (reference sequence). V gave up 6 bases and J gave up 0 bases; unmatched junction bases: 14. CDR3 length: 18 residues. CDR3 sequence: CASRRFTGGANPNYGYTF. The CDR3 region has the DNA TGTGCCAGCAGGAGATTCACAGGGGGCGCCAATCCTAACTATGGCTACACCTTC.

In its sample, this clonotype was seen a few times. This beta chain is an off-target read within a library intended for alpha chains, so its frequency means little. The chain has TRBV5-5 and TRBJ1-4; D is unresolved. Germline lookup yields CDR1 SGHKS and CDR2 YYEKEE (reference sequence). V gave up 3 bases and J gave up 7 bases, with 16 bases separating them. This CDR3 is built from 15 residues. The CDR3 here is CASSSTGRAGEKLFF. For the CDR3, the DNA is TGTGCCAGCAGCTCGACGGGGAGAGCGGGTGAAAAACTGTTTTTT.

This clonotype is medium-sized within its sample. Little can be read into the size of this beta chain, an off-target read in a library designed for alpha chains. V gene TRBV28 combines with J gene TRBJ2-5; TRBD2 matches 10 bases. Germline trimming cut 4 bases from V and 1 base from J; bases unmatched to any gene: 6. Per germline, CDR1 MDHEN and CDR2 SYDVKM. The CDR3 spans 16 residues. As DNA, the CDR3 is TGTGCCAGCAGTTCCCCGACTAGCGGGCTCCAAGAGACCCAGTACTTC. Amino acid sequence: CASSSPTSGLQETQYF.

This clonotype was seen more than once but under ten times. The library was designed around alpha chains, so this beta chain is a stray read whose abundance carries little weight. This chain joins TRBV14 and TRBJ1-3; no firm D call. V lost 1 base and J 0 bases, leaving 7 bases between the germline ends. Germline V gene sequence: CDR1 SGHDN, CDR2 FVKESK. The CDR3 is made up of 15 amino acids. CDR3 sequence: CASSQGGSSGNTIYF. The CDR3 DNA reads TGTGCCAGCAGCCAAGGAGGAAGCTCTGGAAACACCATATATTTT.

As concerns this clonotype: This beta chain slipped into a library made for alpha chains as a stray read, so its size is not meaningful. This rearrangement joins TRBV27 to TRBJ2-7; 9 positions match TRBD1. CDR1 and CDR2 from the germline V gene are MNHEY and SMNVEV (reference sequence). The CDR3 has 18 residues. The V gene end was trimmed by 4 bases and the J gene end by 1 base; junction bases not matched to a gene: 14. Here the CDR3 reads CASSSFGGLGTGSYEQYV. In DNA form, the CDR3 reads TGTGCCAGCAGTTCATTTGGGGGCCTGGGGACAGGGTCCTACGAGCAGTACGTC.

In its sample, this clonotype was seen a few times. The library was designed around alpha chains, so this beta chain is a stray read whose abundance carries little weight. The V and J genes are TRBV25-1 and TRBJ2-2, with D tentatively TRBD2 (5 bases). With 1 base removed from V and 6 bases from J, the gap between germline ends came to 12 bases. The CDR3 has 15 residues. CDR1 is MGHDK and CDR2 is SYGVNS in the germline V gene. In DNA, the CDR3 is TGTGCCAGCAGTGAATCCCCGGAGGCCCCCGGGGAGCTGTTTTTT. Residues: CASSESPEAPGELFF.

This clonotype was seen at least ten times. Little can be read into the size of this beta chain, an off-target read in a library designed for alpha chains. The rearrangement joins TRBV12-5 to TRBJ1-6, with D hard to call. V lost 0 bases and J lost 10, with 13 bases in between. This CDR3 contains 15 residues. Germline loops: CDR1 LGHNT, CDR2 FRNRAP. For the CDR3, the DNA is TGTGCTAGTGGTTTGGTACTCCAATCGAGCTCACCCCTCCACTTT. This codes for CASGLVLQSSSPLHF.

Notes on this clonotype: The size of this beta chain means little, since it is a stray read in a library made for alpha chains. V usage is TRBV9 and J usage is TRBJ2-5, with D perhaps TRBD2 (6 bases). Trimming stripped 3 bases from V and 5 bases from J, with 14 bases between. This CDR3 region has 14 residues. Germline V gene sequence: CDR1 SGDLS, CDR2 YYNGEE. The chain's CDR3 is CASSETGVMETQYF. The CDR3, as DNA: TGTGCCAGCAGCGAAACGGGAGTTATGGAGACCCAGTACTTC.

In this sample, this clonotype turned up many times. Since it is a stray read in a library aimed at alpha chains, this beta chain has a size that is not meaningful. V gene TRBV7-9 combines with J gene TRBJ1-2, with 9 positions matching TRBD1. The CDR3 length is 17 residues. The germline CDR1 and CDR2 sequences are SEHNR and FQNEAQ (reference sequence). Losses at the gene ends were 2 bases for V and 5 bases for J; bases not matched to a gene: 12. This CDR3 reads CASSLRVTGGKRYGYTF. For the CDR3, the DNA is TGTGCCAGCAGCTTAAGGGTTACAGGGGGCAAAAGATATGGCTACACCTTC. Using reference TRBV7-9 and TRBJ1-2 for the parts outside the CDR3, the full variable domain is DTGVSQNPRHKITKRGQNVTFRCDPISEHNRLYWYRQTLGQGPEFLTYFQNEAQLEKSRLLSDRFSAERPKGSFSTLEIQRTEQGDSAMYLCASSLRVTGGKRYGYTFGSGTRLTVV.

This clonotype was observed at least ten times. This beta chain came through as a stray read in a library set up for alpha chains, and its size says little. This chain uses TRBV12-3 or TRBV12-4 with TRBJ1-1, with D unclear. This CDR3 has 14 amino acids. V lost 2 bases and J 1 base, leaving 8 bases between the germline ends. CDR3 residues: CASSLYRQNTEAFF. The CDR3 coding sequence is TGTGCCAGCAGTTTATACAGACAGAACACTGAAGCTTTCTTT.

Many counts were recorded for this clonotype. This beta chain turned up in a library designed for alpha chains; as an off-target read, its abundance says little. This rearrangement joins TRBV20-1 to TRBJ2-3, with 7 bases fitting TRBD2. Germline values: CDR1 DFQATT, CDR2 SNEGSKA (reference sequence). The CDR3 covers 14 residues. The J segment lost 2 bases and the V segment lost 2 bases, leaving 4 bases of the junction unmatched. The CDR3 DNA follows: TGCAGTGCTAGACCCGGGACTACCACAGATACGCAGTATTTT. It codes for CSARPGTTTDTQYF.

This clonotype was seen at least ten times. This beta chain appears as a stray read in a library generated for alpha chains; its size is not informative. J is TRBJ1-6 and V is TRBV7-8, with TRBD1 matching 8 bases. The CDR3 totals 14 residues. V gave up 4 bases and J gave up 11 bases; unmatched junction bases: 7. CDR1 and CDR2 (germline): SGHVS, FQNEAQ. The CDR3 DNA is TGTGCCAGCAGCTCGACAGGGGTCGTGGCACCCCTCCACTTT. It encodes CASSSTGVVAPLHF.

This clonotype was found many times. Because the library targeted alpha chains, this beta chain is an off-target read whose size means little. V and J are TRBV18 and TRBJ2-7, with D possibly TRBD2 on 5 matching bases. From germline, CDR1 is KGHSH and CDR2 LQKENI. The V and J ends lost 3 bases and 1 base respectively, with 16 bases between them. The CDR3 sequence is 16 residues long. This CDR3 is CASSPTMRARSYEQYF. CDR3 nucleotides: TGTGCCAGCTCACCGACGATGCGGGCCCGATCCTACGAGCAGTACTTC. The full variable domain, completed using reference TRBV18 and TRBJ2-7, is NAGVMQNPRHLVRRRGQEARLRCSPMKGHSHVYWYRQLPEEGLKFMVYLQKENIIDESGMPKERFSAEFPKEGPSILRIQQVVRGDSAAYFCASSPTMRARSYEQYFGPGTRLTVT.

In its sample, this clonotype was seen once. This beta chain is an unintended read in a library built for alpha chains; its size means little. The chain joins TRBV3-1 to TRBJ2-1; D call uncertain. V was trimmed by 4 bases and J by 0 bases, leaving 10 bases between them. Germline CDR1 LGHDT, CDR2 YNNKEL (reference sequence). The CDR3 runs to 15 residues. CDR3 DNA sequence: TGTGCCAGCAGCCCCCTGGATAGCTCCTACAATGAGCAGTTCTTC. This encodes CASSPLDSSYNEQFF.

This clonotype was detected a few times. This beta chain lies outside the target of a library built for alpha chains; its clone size means little. The chain carries TRBV20-1 and TRBJ1-1; D is perhaps TRBD1 (5 bases). The length of the CDR3 is 13 residues. V gave up 6 bases and J gave up 3 bases, with 14 bases separating them. Germline V lookup: CDR1 DFQATT, CDR2 SNEGSKA (reference sequence). In DNA, the CDR3 is TGCAGTGCCATTTTGGGACGGTACACTGAAGCTTTCTTT. It specifies CSAILGRYTEAFF.

There are a few counts of this clonotype. The library was designed around alpha chains, so this beta chain is a stray read whose abundance carries little weight. The gene calls are TRBV11-2 and TRBJ1-5, with 7 nucleotides matching TRBD1. The CDR3 has 15 amino acids. V shed 5 bases and J 7 bases; nucleotides not matched to a gene: 11. Germline V gene sequence: CDR1 SGHAT, CDR2 FQNNGV. CDR3 amino acids: CASSVTGNVGQPQHF. CDR3 bases: TGTGCCAGCAGCGTGACAGGGAATGTAGGGCAGCCCCAGCATTTT.

About this clonotype itself: Because this beta chain is a stray read in a library intended to capture alpha chains, its abundance should not be given much weight. This CDR3 is CASRRGVDYGYTF. The CDR3 DNA reads as TGTGCCAGCAGGAGGGGGGTTGACTATGGCTACACCTTC. This chain connects TRBV25-1 to TRBJ1-2; possibly TRBD1 for D (6 bases). V lost 6 bases and J 3 bases, leaving 11 bases between the germline ends. The CDR3 has 13 amino acids. Germline CDR1 is MGHDK and CDR2 is SYGVNS.

This clonotype came up many times. In a library made to pick up alpha chains, this beta chain is a stray read with a size that means little. The genes are TRBV5-1 and TRBJ1-1; D ambiguous. Germline-derived CDR1 and CDR2 are SGHRS and YFSETQ. This CDR3 spans 15 amino acids. The ends were cut back, 0 bases at V and 2 bases at J, with 11 bases in the middle. This chain's CDR3 is CASSLVSGSNTEAFF. The CDR3 DNA follows: TGCGCCAGCAGCTTGGTTTCGGGCAGTAACACTGAAGCTTTCTTT.

In regard to this clonotype: As an off-target read in a library built for alpha chains, this beta chain has a frequency of little significance. The V gene is TRBV3-1, the J gene TRBJ1-1; D remains unclear. Trimming removed 1 base from V and 3 bases from J, with 15 bases in between. This CDR3 has 16 amino acids. Germline CDR1 is LGHDT and CDR2 is YNNKEL (reference sequence). The CDR3 bases are TGTGCCAGCAGCCAAGGCTCGGCTTCTGGGTACACTGAAGCTTTCTTT. Translation gives CASSQGSASGYTEAFF.

This clonotype has at least ten counts. Since it is a stray read in a library aimed at alpha chains, this beta chain has a size that is not meaningful. The J gene is TRBJ2-3, the V gene TRBV12-3 or TRBV12-4, with 7 nucleotides matching TRBD2. This CDR3 is 15 amino acids long. The V segment lost 6 bases and the J segment 1 base; nucleotides outside the gene matches: 7. CDR3 DNA sequence: TGTGCCAGCAGGCTATCTAGCGGCCGCACAGATACGCAGTATTTT. It is translated as CASRLSSGRTDTQYF.

This clonotype occurred many times. With the library built for alpha chains, this beta chain is off target and its frequency is not meaningful. The V and J genes are TRBV10-3 and TRBJ2-3, with TRBD2 identical over 10 bases. The germline V gene encodes CDR1 ENHRY and CDR2 SYGVKD. The CDR3 has 15 amino acids. V shed 9 bases and J 4 bases; nucleotides not matched to a gene: 10. Here the CDR3 DNA reads TGTGCCATTCGTACCGGGACTAGCGAAGCAGATACGCAGTATTTT. Residues: CAIRTGTSEADTQYF.